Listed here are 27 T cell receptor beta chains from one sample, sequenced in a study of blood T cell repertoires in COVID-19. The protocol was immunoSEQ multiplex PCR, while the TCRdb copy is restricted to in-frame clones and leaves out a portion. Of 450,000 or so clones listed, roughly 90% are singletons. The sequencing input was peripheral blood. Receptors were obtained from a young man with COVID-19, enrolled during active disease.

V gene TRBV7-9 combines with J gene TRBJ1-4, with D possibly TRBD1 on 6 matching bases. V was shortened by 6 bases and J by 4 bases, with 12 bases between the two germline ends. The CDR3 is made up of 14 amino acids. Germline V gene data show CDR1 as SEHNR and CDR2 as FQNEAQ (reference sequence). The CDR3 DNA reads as TGTGCCAGCAGGTCACAGGGAGTTAATGAAAAACTGTTTTTT. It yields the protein CASRSQGVNEKLFF.

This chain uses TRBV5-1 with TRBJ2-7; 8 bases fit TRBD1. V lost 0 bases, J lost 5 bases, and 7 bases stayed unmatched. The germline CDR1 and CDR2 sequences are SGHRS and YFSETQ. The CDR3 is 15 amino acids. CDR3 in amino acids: CASSLGDRNRDEQYF. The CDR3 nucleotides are TGCGCCAGCAGCTTGGGGGACAGGAATCGGGACGAGCAGTACTTC.

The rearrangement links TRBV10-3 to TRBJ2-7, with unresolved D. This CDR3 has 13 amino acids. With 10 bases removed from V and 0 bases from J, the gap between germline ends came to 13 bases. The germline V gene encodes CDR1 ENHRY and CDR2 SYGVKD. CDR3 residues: CATSGSLSYEQYF. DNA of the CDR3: TGTGCCACTTCCGGGTCTCTCTCCTACGAGCAGTACTTC.

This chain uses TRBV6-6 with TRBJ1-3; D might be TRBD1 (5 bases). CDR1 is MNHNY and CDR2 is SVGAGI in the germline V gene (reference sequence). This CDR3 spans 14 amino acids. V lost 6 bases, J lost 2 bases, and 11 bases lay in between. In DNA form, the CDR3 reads TGTGCCAGCAGACGCGGGACCCCTGGAAACACCATATATTTT. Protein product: CASRRGTPGNTIYF.

CDR3 protein: CASSFEVQGSARRFF. The DNA of the CDR3 is TGTGCCAGCAGCTTTGAGGTACAGGGGTCCGCTAGAAGGTTCTTC. V gene TRBV5-5 combines with J gene TRBJ2-1, with TRBD1 identical over 7 bases. Trimming took 2 bases from V and 15 from J; bases not matched to a gene: 17. The CDR3 spans 15 residues. From germline, CDR1 is SGHKS and CDR2 YYEKEE (reference sequence).

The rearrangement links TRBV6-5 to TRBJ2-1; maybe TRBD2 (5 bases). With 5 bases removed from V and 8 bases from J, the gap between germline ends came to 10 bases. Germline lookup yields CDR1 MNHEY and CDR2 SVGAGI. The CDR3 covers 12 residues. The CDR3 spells CASSLLGYEQFF. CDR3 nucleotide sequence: TGTGCCAGCAGTCTACTAGGCTATGAGCAGTTCTTC.

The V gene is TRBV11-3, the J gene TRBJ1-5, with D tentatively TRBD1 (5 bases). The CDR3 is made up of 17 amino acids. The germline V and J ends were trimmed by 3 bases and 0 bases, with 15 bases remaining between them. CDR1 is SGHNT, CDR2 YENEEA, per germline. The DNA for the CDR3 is TGTGCCAGCAGCTTGGCAGGGAGGGGTTATAGCAATCAGCCCCAGCATTTT. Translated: CASSLAGRGYSNQPQHF.

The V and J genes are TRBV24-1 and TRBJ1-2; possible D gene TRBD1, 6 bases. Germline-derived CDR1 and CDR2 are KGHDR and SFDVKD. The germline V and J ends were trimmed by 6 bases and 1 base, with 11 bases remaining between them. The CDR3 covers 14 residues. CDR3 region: CATSSSGDNYGYTF. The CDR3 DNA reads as TGTGCCACCAGTAGTTCAGGGGATAACTATGGCTACACCTTC.

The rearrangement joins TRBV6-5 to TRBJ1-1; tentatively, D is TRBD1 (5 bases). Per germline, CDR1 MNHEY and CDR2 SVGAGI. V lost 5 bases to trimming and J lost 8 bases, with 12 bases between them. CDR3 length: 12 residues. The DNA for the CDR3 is TGTGCCAGCAGTAGGAGACAGTCCGAAGCTTTCTTT. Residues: CASSRRQSEAFF.

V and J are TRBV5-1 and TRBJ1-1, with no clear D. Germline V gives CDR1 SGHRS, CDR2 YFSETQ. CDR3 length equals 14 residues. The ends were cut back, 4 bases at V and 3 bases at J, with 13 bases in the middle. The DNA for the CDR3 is TGCGCCAGCAGCCTAATGGATGGAGACACTGAAGCTTTCTTT. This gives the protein CASSLMDGDTEAFF.

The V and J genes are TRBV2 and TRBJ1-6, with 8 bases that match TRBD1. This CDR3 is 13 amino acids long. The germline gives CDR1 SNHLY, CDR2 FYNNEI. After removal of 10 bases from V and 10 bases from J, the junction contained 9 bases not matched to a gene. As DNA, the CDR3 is TGTGCCACCAACGGACAGGGAAAGTCACCCCTCCACTTT. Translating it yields CATNGQGKSPLHF.

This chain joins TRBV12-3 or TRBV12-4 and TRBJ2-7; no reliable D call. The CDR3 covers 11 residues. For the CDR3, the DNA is TGTGGAGGTAGTTGCTCCTACGAGCAGTACTTC. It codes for CGGSCSYEQYF.

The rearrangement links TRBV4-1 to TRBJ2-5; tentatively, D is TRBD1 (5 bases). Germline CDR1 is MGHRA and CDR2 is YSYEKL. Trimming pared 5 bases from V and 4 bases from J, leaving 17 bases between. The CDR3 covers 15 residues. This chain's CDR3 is CASSLPRQQGETQYF. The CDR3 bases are TGCGCCAGCAGCTTGCCGAGACAGCAGGGAGAGACCCAGTACTTC.

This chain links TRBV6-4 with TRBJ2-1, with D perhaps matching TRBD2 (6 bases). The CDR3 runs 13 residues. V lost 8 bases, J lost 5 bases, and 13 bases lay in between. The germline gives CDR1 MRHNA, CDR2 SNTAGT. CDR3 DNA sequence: TGTGCCAGCGTTCCTAGCGTTAACAATGAGCAGTTCTTC. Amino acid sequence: CASVPSVNNEQFF.

CDR3 protein: CASSYDRGRTDTQYF. Here the CDR3 DNA reads TGTGCCAGCAGCTATGACAGGGGGCGAACAGATACGCAGTATTTT. V is TRBV11-2 and J is TRBJ2-3; 10 bases align to TRBD1. Germline CDR1 is SGHAT and CDR2 is FQNNGV. V was pared by 4 bases and J by 3 bases, with 4 bases of the junction left unmatched. The CDR3 is 15 amino acids. The full variable domain, in which reference TRBV11-2 and TRBJ2-3 provide the parts outside the CDR3, is EAGVAQSPRYKIIEKRQSVAFWCNPISGHATLYWYQQILGQGPKLLIQFQNNGVVDDSQLPKDRFSAERLKGVDSTLKIQPAKLEDSAVYLCASSYDRGRTDTQYFGPGTRLTVL.

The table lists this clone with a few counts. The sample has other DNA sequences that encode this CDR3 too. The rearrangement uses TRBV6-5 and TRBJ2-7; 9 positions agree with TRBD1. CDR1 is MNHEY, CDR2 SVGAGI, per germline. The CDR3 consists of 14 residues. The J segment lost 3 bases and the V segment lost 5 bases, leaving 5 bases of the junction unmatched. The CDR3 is CASSPGTGIYEQYF. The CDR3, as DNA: TGTGCCAGCAGTCCAGGGACAGGGATCTACGAGCAGTACTTC.

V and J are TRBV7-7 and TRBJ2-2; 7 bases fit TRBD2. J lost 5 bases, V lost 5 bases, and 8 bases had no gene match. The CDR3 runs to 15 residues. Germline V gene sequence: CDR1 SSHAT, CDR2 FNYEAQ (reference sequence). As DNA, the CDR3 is TGTGCCAGCAGCCGGGAGGCATTAGGGACCGGGGAGCTGTTTTTT. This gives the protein CASSREALGTGELFF.

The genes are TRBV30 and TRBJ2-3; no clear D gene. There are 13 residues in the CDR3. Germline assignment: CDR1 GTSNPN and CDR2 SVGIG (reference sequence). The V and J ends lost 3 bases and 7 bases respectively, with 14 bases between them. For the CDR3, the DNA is TGTGCCTGGAGCGCTGGTTCACAGCATACGCAGTATTTT. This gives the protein CAWSAGSQHTQYF.

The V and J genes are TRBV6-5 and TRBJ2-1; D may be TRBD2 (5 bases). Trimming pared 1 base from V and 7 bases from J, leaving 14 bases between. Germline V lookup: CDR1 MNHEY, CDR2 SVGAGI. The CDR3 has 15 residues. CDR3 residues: CASSYLAHEGNEQFF. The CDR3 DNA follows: TGTGCCAGCAGTTACTTGGCTCACGAGGGTAATGAGCAGTTCTTC.

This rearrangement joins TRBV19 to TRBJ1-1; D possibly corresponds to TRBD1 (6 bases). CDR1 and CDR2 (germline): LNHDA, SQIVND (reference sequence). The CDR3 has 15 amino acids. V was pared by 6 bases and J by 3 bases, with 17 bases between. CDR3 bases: TGTGCCAGTAGCGGGACACGCCAAATGGACACTGAAGCTTTCTTT. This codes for CASSGTRQMDTEAFF.

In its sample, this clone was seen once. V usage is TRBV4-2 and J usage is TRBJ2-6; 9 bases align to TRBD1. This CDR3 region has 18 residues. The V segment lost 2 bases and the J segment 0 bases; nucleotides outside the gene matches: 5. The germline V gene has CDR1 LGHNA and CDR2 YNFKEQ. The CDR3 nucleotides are TGTGCCAGCAGCCAACGGACAGGGGTGGACTCTGGGGCCAACGTCCTGACTTTC. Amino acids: CASSQRTGVDSGANVLTF.

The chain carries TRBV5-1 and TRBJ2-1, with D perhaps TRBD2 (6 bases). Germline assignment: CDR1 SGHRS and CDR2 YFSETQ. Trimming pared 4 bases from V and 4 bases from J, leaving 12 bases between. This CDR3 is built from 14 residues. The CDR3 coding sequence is TGCGCCAGCAGCAGACGGGGGACGTACAATGAGCAGTTCTTC. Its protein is CASSRRGTYNEQFF.

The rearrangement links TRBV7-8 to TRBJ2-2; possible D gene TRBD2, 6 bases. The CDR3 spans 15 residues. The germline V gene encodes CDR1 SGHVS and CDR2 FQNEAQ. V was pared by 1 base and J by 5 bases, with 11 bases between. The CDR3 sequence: CASSLDGLATGELFF. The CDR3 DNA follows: TGTGCCAGCAGCTTAGATGGGCTAGCGACCGGGGAGCTGTTTTTT.

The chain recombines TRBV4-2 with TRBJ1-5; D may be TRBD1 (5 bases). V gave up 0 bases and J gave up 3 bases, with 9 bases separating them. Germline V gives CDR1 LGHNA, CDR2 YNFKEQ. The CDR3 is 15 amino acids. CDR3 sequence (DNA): TGTGCCAGCAGCCAAGAAGGGGCCCTCAATCAGCCCCAGCATTTT. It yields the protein CASSQEGALNQPQHF.

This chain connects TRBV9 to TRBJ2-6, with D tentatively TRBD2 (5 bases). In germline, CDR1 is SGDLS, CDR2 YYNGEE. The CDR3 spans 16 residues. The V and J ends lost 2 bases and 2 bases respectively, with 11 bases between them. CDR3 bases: TGTGCCAGCAGCGTTTTAGGGAGAACTGGGGCCAACGTCCTGACTTTC. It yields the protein CASSVLGRTGANVLTF.

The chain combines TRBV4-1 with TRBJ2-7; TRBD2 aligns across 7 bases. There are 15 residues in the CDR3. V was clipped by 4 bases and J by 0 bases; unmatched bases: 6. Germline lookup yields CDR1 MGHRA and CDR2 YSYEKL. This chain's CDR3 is CASSPTIAGSYEQYF. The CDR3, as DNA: TGCGCCAGCAGCCCGACCATAGCGGGCTCCTACGAGCAGTACTTC.

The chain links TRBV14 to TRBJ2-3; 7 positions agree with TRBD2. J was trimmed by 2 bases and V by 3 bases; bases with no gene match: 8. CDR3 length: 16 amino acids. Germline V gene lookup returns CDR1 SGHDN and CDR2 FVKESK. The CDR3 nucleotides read TGTGCCAGCAGCCAGACCCGCGGGGGAAACACAGATACGCAGTATTTT. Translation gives CASSQTRGGNTDTQYF.